This is a list of T cell receptor beta chains from one sample in a study of identifying expanded T cells in peripheral blood. This table comes from immunoSEQ multiplex PCR, and its TCRdb copy is limited to in-frame clones, with some not included. The sample includes about 84,000 clones, roughly 86% of them seen just once. The sequenced sample was blood. The source of these receptors is a person aged 18 to 70 in good health. CDR3s include the opening cysteine and the closing phenylalanine or tryptophan. Each record gives: clone size, CDR3 length, V gene, D gene, J gene, CDR3 DNA, CDR3 protein. A D gene is named only where the DNA matches it firmly. Where a row states a size, it is once, few, many or the class of an expanded clone; other rows omit it.

-	13	TRBV10-3	-	TRBJ1-2	TGTGCCATCTCGGGGGTATCCAACTATGGCTACACCTTC	CAISGVSNYGYTF
-	13	TRBV27	TRBD2	TRBJ2-3	TGTGCCAGCAGAACTAGCGGGGCAGATACGCAGTATTTT	CASRTSGADTQYF
-	15	TRBV5-1	-	TRBJ2-1	TGCGCCAGCAGCCCGGGACACTTCTCCTACAATGAGCAGTTCTTC	CASSPGHFSYNEQFF
-	15	TRBV5-1	-	TRBJ1-5	TGCGCCAGCAGCTTGACAGGGCTCGGCAATCAGCCCCAGCATTTT	CASSLTGLGNQPQHF
-	15	TRBV5-4	TRBD2	TRBJ2-5	TGTGCCAGCAGCTTGACTAGCGGGGTCCAAGAGACCCAGTACTTC	CASSLTSGVQETQYF
-	14	TRBV5-6	-	TRBJ1-2	TGTGCCAGCATCCTCCGACTGGGGAACTATGGCTACACCTTC	CASILRLGNYGYTF
-	14	TRBV5-8	TRBD2	TRBJ2-5	TGTGCCAGCAGCCCTTGGACTAGCCCTGAGACCCAGTACTTC	CASSPWTSPETQYF
-	16	TRBV5-8	-	TRBJ2-5	TGTGCCAGCAGCGGGGGGACGGGGATCTACCAAGAGACCCAGTACTTC	CASSGGTGIYQETQYF
-	14	TRBV6-6	-	TRBJ1-5	TGTGCCAGCAGGAGAAAGGGCTTTAATCAGCCCCAGCATTTT	CASRRKGFNQPQHF
-	14	TRBV6-1	-	TRBJ2-7	TGTGCCAGCAGGACCGGGCCCCCTAACGACGAGCAGTACTTC	CASRTGPPNDEQYF
-	13	TRBV19	-	TRBJ1-1	TGTGCCAGTAGTATGGTAATAGGGTTTGAAGCTTTCTTT	CASSMVIGFEAFF
-	15	TRBV10-1	-	TRBJ2-7	TGCGCCAGCAGCCCCGGGGCTGGGGGATCGTACGAGCAGTACTTC	CASSPGAGGSYEQYF
-	13	TRBV6-5	TRBD1	TRBJ1-2	TGTGCCAGCAGCCGGAGCCAGGGGGATGGCTACACCTTC	CASSRSQGDGYTF
-	13	TRBV7-9	-	TRBJ1-1	TGTGCCAGCAGCTTTGGAGGGGGAGGTGAAGCTTTCTTT	CASSFGGGGEAFF
-	13	TRBV19	-	TRBJ2-7	TGTGCCAGTAAGGACAGTACACTTTACGAGCAGTACTTC	CASKDSTLYEQYF
-	15	TRBV4-3	-	TRBJ2-1	TGCGCCAGCAGCCAAGGGGCGGGGACCTACAATGAGCAGTTCTTC	CASSQGAGTYNEQFF
-	15	TRBV7-8	-	TRBJ2-5	TGTGCCAGCAGCTTGAAAAGACAGATGCGAGAGACCCAGTACTTC	CASSLKRQMRETQYF
-	14	TRBV5-5	TRBD1	TRBJ1-4	TGTGCCAGCAGCCCGGAGGGACAGGGTTTAGGACTGTTTTTT	CASSPEGQGLGLFF
-	15	TRBV6-5	-	TRBJ2-5	TGTGCCAGCAGACCCGCCCTAATAGCTAGGGAGACCCAGTACTTC	CASRPALIARETQYF
-	12	TRBV29-1	TRBD1	TRBJ1-2	TGCAGCGTTGATCAGGGGGTGAAGGGCTACACCTTC	CSVDQGVKGYTF
-	18	TRBV7-9	-	TRBJ1-2	TGTGCCAGCAGCTCGATAGTCGGGCGGGGCCGACCGAGCTATGGCTACACCTTC	CASSSIVGRGRPSYGYTF
-	15	TRBV30	-	TRBJ1-2	TGTGCCTGGAGTCCTCTAGGGGACACTAACTATGGCTACACCTTC	CAWSPLGDTNYGYTF
-	16	TRBV12-5	-	TRBJ2-7	TGTGCTAGTGGTTTGGGGGGGGCAGGGCCCTCCTACGAGCAGTACTTC	CASGLGGAGPSYEQYF
-	12	TRBV6-1	-	TRBJ2-1	TGTGCCAGCAGCAGTGGCCCTGGTGAGCAGTTCTTC	CASSSGPGEQFF
-	17	TRBV10-2	-	TRBJ1-1	TGCGCCAGCAGTGAAGGGGTCTGGGTAGGGGCGGACACTGAAGCTTTCTTT	CASSEGVWVGADTEAFF
-	14	TRBV2	-	TRBJ2-5	TGTGCCAGCCGAAAGACAGATCTACAAGAGACCCAGTACTTC	CASRKTDLQETQYF
-	16	TRBV13	-	TRBJ2-1	TGTGCCAGCAGCTTTAGAGGGCGGCACTCCTACAATGAGCAGTTCTTC	CASSFRGRHSYNEQFF
-	12	TRBV19	TRBD1	TRBJ1-2	TGTGCCAGTCAACAGGGGAGCTATGGCTACACCTTC	CASQQGSYGYTF
-	14	TRBV6-5	-	TRBJ1-1	TGTGCCAGCAGTCCCCTCGGCCTTAACACTGAAGCTTTCTTT	CASSPLGLNTEAFF
-	16	TRBV16	-	TRBJ1-1	TGTGCCAGCAGCCAAAATCCGTCCCGAACGAACACTGAAGCTTTCTTT	CASSQNPSRTNTEAFF
-	16	TRBV13	-	TRBJ1-3	TGTGCCAGCAGCTCCCTCACTACATACTCTGGAAACACCATATATTTT	CASSSLTTYSGNTIYF
-	13	TRBV6-1	-	TRBJ1-2	TGTGCCAGCAGTTTGACAGCAGTCTATGGCTACACCTTC	CASSLTAVYGYTF
-	14	TRBV5-8	-	TRBJ1-2	TGTGCCAGCAGCAGTGGACGGGTTACCTATGGCTACACCTTC	CASSSGRVTYGYTF
-	16	TRBV6-6	TRBD1	TRBJ2-7	TGTGCCAGCAGTACTAACAGGGGAGCTACCTCCTACGAGCAGTACTTC	CASSTNRGATSYEQYF
-	12	TRBV5-5	-	TRBJ1-6	TGTGCCAGCAGCTCAGTCTATTCACCCCTCCACTTT	CASSSVYSPLHF
-	16	TRBV7-2	-	TRBJ2-3	TGTGCCAGCAGCTGGTCTAAAGCGGGTGGGGCAGATACGCAGTATTTT	CASSWSKAGGADTQYF
-	17	TRBV10-2	TRBD1	TRBJ1-1	TGCGCCAGCAGTCCCCGGGGGACAGGGTTGGGCGACACTGAAGCTTTCTTT	CASSPRGTGLGDTEAFF
-	16	TRBV25-1	-	TRBJ1-1	TGTGCCAGCAGTGAATATTTCCGGGGTGCCGACACTGAAGCTTTCTTT	CASSEYFRGADTEAFF
-	13	TRBV11-2	-	TRBJ2-3	TGTGCCAGCAGCGAAGGGGTGGCGGATACGCAGTATTTT	CASSEGVADTQYF
-	15	TRBV7-9	-	TRBJ2-7	TGTGCCAGCAGCTTAGGACAGGGAGGGCTAGTCGAGCAGTACTTC	CASSLGQGGLVEQYF
few	12	TRBV14	-	TRBJ2-7	TGTGCCAGCAGCCCTCGAGTTGGGGAGCAGTACTTC	CASSPRVGEQYF
-	17	TRBV4-3	TRBD1	TRBJ2-2	TGCGCCAGCAGCCAAGATGAGAGACAGGGGGGCACCGGGGAGCTGTTTTTT	CASSQDERQGGTGELFF
-	14	TRBV11-2	TRBD1	TRBJ1-4	TGTGCCAGCAGCTTCAACAGGGGATGGGAAAAACTGTTTTTT	CASSFNRGWEKLFF
-	11	TRBV29-1	-	TRBJ2-7	TGCAGCGTTGATGAGAACTACGAGCAGTACTTC	CSVDENYEQYF
-	10	TRBV5-1	-	TRBJ2-1	TGCGCCAGCCCTCTTTGGCAGTTGTTCTTC	CASPLWQLFF
-	15	TRBV5-4	TRBD2	TRBJ2-2	TGTGCCAGCAGCAATCCTAGCGGGGACACCGGGGAGCTGTTTTTT	CASSNPSGDTGELFF
-	13	TRBV7-9	-	TRBJ2-2	TGTGCCAGCAGCCTCCAAGATACCGGGGAGCTGTTTTTT	CASSLQDTGELFF
-	14	TRBV6-5	-	TRBJ1-5	TGTGCCAGCAGTCTCGGGGGGGCGCTTCAGCCCCAGCATTTT	CASSLGGALQPQHF
-	14	TRBV5-1	-	TRBJ1-2	TGCGCCAGCAGCTTGGCAAGCTCCTCCTATGGCTACACCTTC	CASSLASSSYGYTF
-	13	TRBV6-5	-	TRBJ1-2	TGTGCCAGCAGTAAAGGGGGAATCTATGGCTACACCTTC	CASSKGGIYGYTF
-	13	TRBV29-1	TRBD1	TRBJ1-1	TGCAGCGCTTCGTTGGACAGGGGCACTGAAGCTTTCTTT	CSASLDRGTEAFF
once	15	TRBV6-6	-	TRBJ1-1	TGTGCCAGCAGTACTACCGTGAGTGAGAACACTGAAGCTTTCTTT	CASSTTVSENTEAFF
-	13	TRBV19	-	TRBJ1-3	TGTGCCAGTAGTCGGACGGAAGGAAACACCATATATTTT	CASSRTEGNTIYF
-	14	TRBV18	-	TRBJ1-1	TGTGCCAGCTCACCAACCAATATGAACACTGAAGCTTTCTTT	CASSPTNMNTEAFF